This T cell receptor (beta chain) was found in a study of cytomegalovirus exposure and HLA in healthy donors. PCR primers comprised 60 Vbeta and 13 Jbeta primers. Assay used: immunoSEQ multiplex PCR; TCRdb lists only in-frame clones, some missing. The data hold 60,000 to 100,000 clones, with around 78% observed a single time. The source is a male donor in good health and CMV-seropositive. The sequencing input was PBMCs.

The CDR3 DNA reads as TGTGCCAGCTCAATGAGGGGGAACTCTGGAAACACCATATATTTT. Protein: CASSMRGNSGNTIYF. The chain is built from TRBV27 and TRBJ1-3; the D gene is possibly TRBD1 (6 bases). Germline assignment: CDR1 MNHEY and CDR2 SMNVEV (reference sequence). The V and J ends lost 8 bases and 0 bases respectively, with 14 bases between them. The CDR3 covers 15 residues.